What follows are 25 T cell receptor beta chains derived from one specimen sequenced in a study of T-cell memory formation after mild COVID-19 (dated by TCRdb to the early 2020s). The library was prepared using 5' RACE. Sequencer: Illumina NovaSeq 6000. The public reads were reanalyzed by TCRdb: fastp trimming at Q25, MiXCR alignment, in-frame beta chains only. Merged by CDR3 protein, the rows form single entries marked with the most common genes and DNA. The sample table holds more than 250,000 distinct CDR3 sequences, of which around 15% were seen once. The top ten constitute about a fifth of the sample. The sample was PBMCs or a T cell subset sorted from them (not recorded which). The receptors stem from a man younger than 30 who had mild COVID-19 (a few samples of this study predate the infection). The sample titles of this study are shuffled in the database, so cell type and time point are left out; the donor was told from shared clones.

The chain has TRBV24-1 and TRBJ2-7; 13 positions match TRBD2. The CDR3 runs to 15 residues. V trimming: 4 bases; J trimming: 9 bases; junction bases outside the gene matches: 8. Germline V gene data show CDR1 as KGHDR and CDR2 as SFDVKD. The CDR3 nucleotides are TGTGCCACCAGTGACCCCGGGACTAGCGGGGAGGTGCAGTACTTC. Its translation is CATSDPGTSGEVQYF.

The V call is TRBV4-1, the J call TRBJ1-1; 10 positions match TRBD1. V lost 2 bases to trimming and J lost 6 bases; unmatched junction nucleotides: 6. The V gene's germline CDR1 is MGHRA and CDR2 YSYEKL. The CDR3 runs 15 residues. The DNA for the CDR3 is TGCGCCAGCAGCCAATTCCGGGACAGGGGCGCTGAAGCTTTCTTT. Protein product: CASSQFRDRGAEAFF.

The chain combines TRBV7-9 with TRBJ1-2; possible D gene TRBD1, 5 bases. This CDR3 is built from 14 residues. Germline assignment: CDR1 SEHNR and CDR2 FQNEAQ (reference sequence). Trimming removed 5 bases from V and 7 bases from J, with 17 bases in between. The CDR3 sequence is CASSPSGGEAGYTF. DNA for the CDR3: TGTGCCAGCAGCCCTTCTGGGGGGGAGGCTGGCTACACCTTC.

In its sample, this clonotype was seen a few times. CDR3 residues: CATSGAPNTGELFF. CDR3 DNA sequence: TGTGCCACCAGTGGGGCCCCGAACACCGGGGAGCTGTTTTTT. This chain connects TRBV24-1 to TRBJ2-2; D not certain. The CDR3 loop spans 14 amino acids. Looked up from germline, CDR1 is KGHDR and CDR2 is SFDVKD. Between the trimmed V and J ends, which lost 5 bases and 0 bases, there was a span of 6 bases.

This clonotype was counted a few times. The CDR3, as DNA: TGCGCCAGCAGCCAAGCAGGGTCCTACGAGCAGTACGTC. Its translation: CASSQAGSYEQYV. This chain connects TRBV4-1 to TRBJ2-7; maybe TRBD1 (5 bases). Germline CDR1 MGHRA, CDR2 YSYEKL. V lost 1 base and J lost 1, with 5 bases in between. This CDR3 is 13 amino acids long.

In this sample, this clonotype turned up a few times. This chain uses TRBV6-1 with TRBJ2-3; 9 bases match TRBD2. Germline values: CDR1 MNHNS, CDR2 SASEGT. This CDR3 has 14 residues. V shed 10 bases, J shed 0 bases, and the junction held 5 bases outside the gene matches. CDR3 region: CAILSGGSTDTQYF. CDR3 DNA sequence: TGTGCCATCCTGAGCGGGGGGAGCACAGATACGCAGTATTTT.

This chain joins TRBV6-4 and TRBJ2-3; D remains unclear. Germline V lookup: CDR1 MRHNA, CDR2 SNTAGT. Trimming shortened V by 2 bases and J by 5 bases, and 5 bases separated the two germline ends. The CDR3 is 12 residues long. The CDR3 DNA reads TGTGCCAGCAGTGACGAGCAAGATACGCAGTATTTT. It translates to CASSDEQDTQYF.

The count of this clonotype is one. The chain has TRBV7-9 and TRBJ2-1, with 10 bases identical to TRBD1. Germline trimming cut 5 bases from V and 7 bases from J; bases unmatched to any gene: 14. CDR1 and CDR2 from the germline V gene are SEHNR and FQNEAQ (reference sequence). The CDR3 extends over 17 amino acids. The CDR3, as DNA: TGTGCCAGCAGCCCCCGGGACAGGGGACGGGGTTGGAATGAGCAGTTCTTC. This translates into CASSPRDRGRGWNEQFF.

Only a few counts were recorded for this clonotype. The chain couples TRBV5-8 to TRBJ2-3, with TRBD2 matching over 9 bases. Trimming cost V 4 bases and J 8 bases; bases outside gene matches: 11. In germline, CDR1 is SGHTS, CDR2 YDEGEE. The CDR3 sequence is 15 residues long. CDR3 loop: CASSLSQRGAGTQYF. The DNA of the CDR3 is TGTGCCAGCAGCCTTTCCCAGCGGGGGGCGGGTACGCAGTATTTT.

The CDR3 spells CASSSSGRANTEAFF. CDR3 sequence (DNA): TGTGCCAGCAGTTCCTCAGGTAGGGCGAACACTGAAGCTTTCTTT. The chain carries TRBV28 and TRBJ1-1, with unresolved D. This CDR3 contains 15 residues. Germline V gene lookup returns CDR1 MDHEN and CDR2 SYDVKM. The V and J ends lost 4 bases and 1 base respectively, with 13 bases between them. Combining the CDR3 with reference TRBV28 and TRBJ1-1 gives the whole variable domain DVKVTQSSRYLVKRTGEKVFLECVQDMDHENMFWYRQDPGLGLRLIYFSYDVKMKEKGDIPEGYSVSREKKERFSLILESASTNQTSMYLCASSSSGRANTEAFFGQGTRLTVV.

This clonotype was seen repeatedly, ten times or more. The chain employs TRBV24-1 and TRBJ2-1; D might be TRBD2 (6 bases). Germline V gene lookup returns CDR1 KGHDR and CDR2 SFDVKD. V shed 7 bases and J shed 5 bases, with 20 bases lying between them. This CDR3 contains 16 residues. The DNA of the CDR3 is TGTGCCACCAGAGATCCAGGACTAAATACCGACAATGAGCAGTTCTTC. Translation gives CATRDPGLNTDNEQFF.

The chain employs TRBV7-2 and TRBJ2-7; 9 bases agree with TRBD1. The CDR3 length is 14 residues. The ends lost 8 bases at V and 3 bases at J; junction bases unmatched: 8. The germline CDR1 and CDR2 sequences are SGHTA and FQGNSA. This chain's CDR3 is CASSDRGVVYEQYF. Here the CDR3 DNA reads TGTGCCAGCTCAGACAGGGGGGTGGTCTACGAGCAGTACTTC. Full variable domain (remainder filled in from reference TRBV7-2 and TRBJ2-7): GAGVSQSPSNKVTEKGKDVELRCDPISGHTALYWYRQSLGQGLEFLIYFQGNSAPDKSGLPSDRFSAERTGGSVSTLTIQRTQQEDSAVYLCASSDRGVVYEQYFGPGTRLTVT.

The chain combines TRBV5-5 with TRBJ2-3; D call uncertain. Deletions cut 5 bases from V and 0 bases from J, with 13 bases between. The V gene's germline CDR1 is SGHKS and CDR2 YYEKEE (reference sequence). CDR3 length: 15 amino acids. This CDR3 is CASRSDYFSTDTQYF. CDR3 in DNA: TGTGCCAGCAGGTCGGATTATTTTAGCACAGATACGCAGTATTTT.

This clonotype was counted between two and nine times. The chain uses TRBV4-2 and TRBJ2-1, with a possible D match to TRBD1 (5 bases). Trimming pared 0 bases from V and 1 base from J, leaving 10 bases between. The V gene's germline CDR1 is LGHNA and CDR2 YNFKEQ. This CDR3 is 16 amino acids long. The CDR3 sequence is CASSQEARASYNEQFF. CDR3 bases: TGTGCCAGCAGCCAAGAAGCCAGGGCATCCTACAATGAGCAGTTCTTC.

The chain uses TRBV12-3 or TRBV12-4 and TRBJ1-2; possible D gene TRBD1, 6 bases. V shed 1 base and J shed 3 bases, with 15 bases lying between them. CDR3 length: 16 amino acids. Here the CDR3 DNA reads TGTGCCAGCAGTTTAGGGGGAGGAAAGGGGGACTATGGCTACACCTTC. Its protein product is CASSLGGGKGDYGYTF.

V and J are TRBV7-2 and TRBJ1-5, with D tentatively TRBD1 (6 bases). The CDR3 is made up of 15 amino acids. The V end was cut by 6 bases, the J end by 1 base, with 13 bases between. The germline gives CDR1 SGHTA, CDR2 FQGNSA. The CDR3, as DNA: TGTGCCAGCAGATTGGCAGGGGCGAGCAATCAGCCCCAGCATTTT. Its protein product is CASRLAGASNQPQHF.

The V call is TRBV9, the J call TRBJ2-2, with no clear D. The germline V and J ends were trimmed by 6 bases and 2 bases, with 14 bases remaining between them. Germline CDR1 and CDR2: SGDLS and YYNGEE. The CDR3 extends over 15 amino acids. The CDR3 is CASNPYTDNTGELFF. CDR3 bases: TGTGCCAGCAACCCCTACACGGATAACACCGGGGAGCTGTTTTTT.

The CDR3 DNA is TGTGCCAGCAGTTACCTGTGGGGGGGATCTAACTATGGCTACACCTTC. Translating it yields CASSYLWGGSNYGYTF. V is TRBV6-6 and J is TRBJ1-2, with D tentatively TRBD1 (5 bases). Germline assignment: CDR1 MNHNY and CDR2 SVGAGI (reference sequence). The CDR3 length is 16 residues. V lost 2 bases to trimming and J lost 0 bases, with 13 bases between them.

This clonotype has more than one count but fewer than ten. The chain links TRBV9 to TRBJ2-3, with D possibly TRBD2 on 5 matching bases. V dropped 0 bases and J dropped 6 bases, with 8 bases sitting between them. CDR3 length: 13 residues. Germline assignment: CDR1 SGDLS and CDR2 YYNGEE. DNA for the CDR3: TGTGCCAGCAGCGTAGGCCGAGGGGATACGCAGTATTTT. Residues: CASSVGRGDTQYF. Complete variable domain (other parts from reference TRBV9 and TRBJ2-3): DSGVTQTPKHLITATGQRVTLRCSPRSGDLSVYWYQQSLDQGLQFLIQYYNGEERAKGNILERFSAQQFPDLHSELNLSSLELGDSALYFCASSVGRGDTQYFGPGTRLTVL.

In its sample, this clonotype was seen a few times. This sequence joins TRBV5-1 and TRBJ1-4; unclear D gene. Trimming removed 0 bases from V and 3 bases from J, with 3 bases in between. Germline V gene lookup returns CDR1 SGHRS and CDR2 YFSETQ. The length of the CDR3 is 13 residues. The CDR3 bases are TGCGCCAGCAGCTTGGATCCTAATGAAAAACTGTTTTTT. Its translation is CASSLDPNEKLFF.

This clonotype was observed at least ten times. V is TRBV9 and J is TRBJ1-2; D is possibly TRBD1 (5 bases). V shed 3 bases and J shed 9 bases, with 18 bases lying between them. Germline V gene sequence: CDR1 SGDLS, CDR2 YYNGEE. This CDR3 region has 14 residues. The CDR3 nucleotides read TGTGCCAGCAGCGCTTCCGGGACCTCCGATAGCTACACCTTC. The encoded protein is CASSASGTSDSYTF.

V gene TRBV12-3 or TRBV12-4 combines with J gene TRBJ1-5, with D possibly TRBD1 on 5 matching bases. The CDR3 covers 14 residues. Trimming took off 1 base at V and 5 bases at J, with 9 bases between the two ends. This CDR3 is CASSLGTWHQPQHF. The CDR3 DNA sequence: TGTGCCAGCAGTTTAGGGACATGGCATCAGCCCCAGCATTTT.

The chain carries TRBV11-2 and TRBJ2-5; 11 positions match TRBD2. V lost 6 bases to trimming and J lost 6 bases; unmatched junction nucleotides: 9. This CDR3 region has 15 residues. Looked up from germline, CDR1 is SGHAT and CDR2 is FQNNGV. The CDR3 DNA sequence: TGTGCCAGCAGGGATAGCGGGGGGGTTCAGAAGACCCAGTACTTC. It codes for CASRDSGGVQKTQYF.

The table lists this clonotype with a few counts. The chain recombines TRBV19 with TRBJ2-2, with D possibly being TRBD1 (6 bases). The CDR3 is made up of 16 amino acids. The V end lost 3 bases, the J end lost 2 bases, and 13 bases lay between the germline ends. CDR1 is LNHDA, CDR2 SQIVND, per germline (reference sequence). The DNA for the CDR3 is TGTGCCAGTAGTATCAGGGGTCACGGAAACACCGGGGAGCTGTTTTTT. Its protein product is CASSIRGHGNTGELFF.

The CDR3 loop reads CATSRADRFTGELFF. The DNA of the CDR3 is TGTGCCACCAGCAGAGCTGACAGGTTCACCGGGGAGCTGTTTTTT. V usage is TRBV15 and J usage is TRBJ2-2; a possible D gene is TRBD1 (6 bases). CDR1 and CDR2 from the germline V gene are LNHNV and YYDKDF (reference sequence). Trimming left V 1 base short and J 4 bases short, with 10 bases between. The CDR3 has 15 amino acids.